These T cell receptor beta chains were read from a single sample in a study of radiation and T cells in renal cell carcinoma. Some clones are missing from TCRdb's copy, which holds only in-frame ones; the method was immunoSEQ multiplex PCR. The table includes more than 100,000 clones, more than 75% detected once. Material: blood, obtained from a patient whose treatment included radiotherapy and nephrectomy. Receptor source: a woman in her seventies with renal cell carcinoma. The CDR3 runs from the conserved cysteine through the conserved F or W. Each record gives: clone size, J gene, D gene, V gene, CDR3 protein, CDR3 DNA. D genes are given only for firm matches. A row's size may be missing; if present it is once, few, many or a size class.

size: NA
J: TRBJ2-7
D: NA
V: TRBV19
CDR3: CASSIDSSSYEQYF
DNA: TGTGCCAGTAGTATAGACAGCTCATCCTACGAGCAGTACTTC

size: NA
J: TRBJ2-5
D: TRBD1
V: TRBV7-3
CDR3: CASSRGQGETQYF
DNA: TGTGCCAGCAGCCGGGGACAGGGTGAGACCCAGTACTTC

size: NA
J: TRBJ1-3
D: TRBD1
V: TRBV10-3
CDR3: CAISDLRRQGKSGNTIYF
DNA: TGTGCCATCAGTGATTTACGACGACAGGGGAAATCTGGAAACACCATATATTTT

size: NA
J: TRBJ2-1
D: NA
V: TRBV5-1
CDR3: CASSPSGGHYNEQFF
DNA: TGCGCCAGCAGCCCCTCCGGGGGGCACTACAATGAGCAGTTCTTC

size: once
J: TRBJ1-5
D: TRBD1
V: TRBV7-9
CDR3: CASSFGGGDYRVNQPQHF
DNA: TGTGCCAGCAGCTTTGGAGGGGGCGATTACCGGGTTAATCAGCCCCAGCATTTT

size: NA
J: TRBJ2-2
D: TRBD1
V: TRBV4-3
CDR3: CASSQEKADRPNTGELFF
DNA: TGCGCCAGCAGCCAAGAAAAGGCGGACAGGCCGAACACCGGGGAGCTGTTTTTT

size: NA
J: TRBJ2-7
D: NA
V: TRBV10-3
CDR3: CAISESLFRDPDSEQYF
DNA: TGTGCCATCAGTGAGTCTCTGTTCCGGGACCCAGACTCCGAGCAGTACTTC

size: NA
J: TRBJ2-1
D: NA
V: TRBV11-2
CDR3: CASSLRGQRGGEQFF
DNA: TGTGCCAGCAGCTTAAGGGGACAGCGCGGGGGTGAGCAGTTCTTC

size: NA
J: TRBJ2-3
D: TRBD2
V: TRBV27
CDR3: CASTRGRSTDTQYF
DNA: TGTGCCAGCACCCGCGGGAGGTCGACAGATACGCAGTATTTT

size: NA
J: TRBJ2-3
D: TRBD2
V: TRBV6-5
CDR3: CASSYRTSGGRDTQYF
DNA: TGTGCCAGCAGTTACCGGACTAGCGGGGGAAGGGATACGCAGTATTTT

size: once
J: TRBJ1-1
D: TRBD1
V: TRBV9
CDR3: CASSTNRGNTEAFF
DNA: TGTGCCAGCAGCACAAACAGGGGGAACACTGAAGCTTTCTTT

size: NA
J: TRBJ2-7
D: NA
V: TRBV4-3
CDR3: CASSQFLGNTYEQYF
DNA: TGCGCCAGCAGCCAGTTCCTGGGGAATACCTACGAGCAGTACTTC

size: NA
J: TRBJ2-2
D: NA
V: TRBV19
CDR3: CASSSRGTGELFF
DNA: TGTGCCAGTAGTTCGAGGGGCACCGGGGAGCTGTTTTTT

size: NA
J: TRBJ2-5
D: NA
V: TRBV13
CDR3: CASSPPDGQETQYF
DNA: TGTGCCAGCAGCCCGCCGGACGGTCAAGAGACCCAGTACTTC

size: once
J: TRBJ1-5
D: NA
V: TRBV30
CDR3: CAWSIIRGGAQHF
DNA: TGTGCCTGGAGTATTATACGGGGGGGGGCCCAGCATTTT

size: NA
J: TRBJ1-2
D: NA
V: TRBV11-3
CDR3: CASSLAAGVTENF
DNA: TGTGCCAGCAGCTTAGCGGCGGGGGTTACGGAAAACTTC

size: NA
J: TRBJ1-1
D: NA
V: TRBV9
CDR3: CASSPDVNTEAFF
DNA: TGTGCCAGCAGCCCCGACGTGAACACTGAAGCTTTCTTT

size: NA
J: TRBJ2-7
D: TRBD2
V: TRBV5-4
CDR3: CASSLEPSGAPYEQYF
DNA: TGTGCCAGCAGCTTGGAGCCTAGCGGGGCCCCCTACGAGCAGTACTTC

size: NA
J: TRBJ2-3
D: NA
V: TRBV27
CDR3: CASKRQGDTDTQYF
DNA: TGTGCCAGCAAGAGGCAGGGTGACACAGATACGCAGTATTTT

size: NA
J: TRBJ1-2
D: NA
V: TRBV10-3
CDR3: CAISELGQGTVGYTF
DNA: TGTGCCATCAGTGAGCTCGGTCAGGGTACGGTTGGCTACACCTTC

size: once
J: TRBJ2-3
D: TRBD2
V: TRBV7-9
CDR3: CASSRTSGTDTQYF
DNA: TGTGCCAGCAGCCGGACTAGCGGCACAGATACGCAGTATTTT

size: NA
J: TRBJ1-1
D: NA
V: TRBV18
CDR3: CASSLGQREAFF
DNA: TGTGCCAGCTCACTTGGACAGCGCGAAGCTTTCTTT

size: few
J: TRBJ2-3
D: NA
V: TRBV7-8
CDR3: CASSLREDTQYF
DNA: TGTGCCAGCAGCTTAAGGGAAGATACGCAGTATTTT

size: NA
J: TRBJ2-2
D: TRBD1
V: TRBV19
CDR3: CASGRQGAPGTGELFF
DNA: TGTGCCAGTGGTAGACAGGGGGCGCCGGGGACCGGGGAGCTGTTTTTT

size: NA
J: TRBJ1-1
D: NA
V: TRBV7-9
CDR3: CASSFTGIGTEAFF
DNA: TGTGCCAGCAGCTTTACAGGTATCGGCACTGAAGCTTTCTTT

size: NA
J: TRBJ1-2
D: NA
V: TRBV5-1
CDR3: CASSEGDIYYGYTF
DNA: TGCGCCAGCAGCGAAGGGGACATCTACTATGGCTACACCTTC